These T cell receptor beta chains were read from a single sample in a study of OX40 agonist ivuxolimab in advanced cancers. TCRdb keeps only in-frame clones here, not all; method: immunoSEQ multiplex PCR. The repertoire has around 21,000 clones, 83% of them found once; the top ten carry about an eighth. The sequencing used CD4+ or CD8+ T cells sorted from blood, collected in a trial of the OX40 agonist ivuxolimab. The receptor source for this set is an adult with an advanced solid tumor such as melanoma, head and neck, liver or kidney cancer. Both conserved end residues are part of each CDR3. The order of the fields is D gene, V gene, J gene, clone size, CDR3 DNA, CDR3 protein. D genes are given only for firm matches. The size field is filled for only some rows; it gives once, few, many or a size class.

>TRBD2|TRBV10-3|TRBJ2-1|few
TGTGCCATCAGTGAGTCTAGGGCTAGCGGGGATAACAATGAGCAGTTCTTC
CAISESRASGDNNEQFF
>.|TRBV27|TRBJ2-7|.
TGTGCCAGCAGTTGGTTTGGGGGGCGTCCCTACGAGCAGTACTTC
CASSWFGGRPYEQYF
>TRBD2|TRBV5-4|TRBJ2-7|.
TGTGCCAGCAGCTTGGGGGCGGGAGTGGGATACGAGCAGTACTTC
CASSLGAGVGYEQYF
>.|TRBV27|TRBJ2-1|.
TGTGCCAGCAGTTTAGGCGGGGTCCTCGATTCCTACAATGAGCAGTTCTTC
CASSLGGVLDSYNEQFF
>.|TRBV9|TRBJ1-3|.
TGTGCCAGCAGCGTGGGAGGGACTGATGGAAACACCATATATTTT
CASSVGGTDGNTIYF
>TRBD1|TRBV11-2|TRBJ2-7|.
TGTGCCAGCAGCTTAGGGGGCGGGACAGGGTTTTCCTACGAGCAGTACTTC
CASSLGGGTGFSYEQYF
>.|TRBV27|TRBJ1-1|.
TGTGCCAGCTATCAGGGCTGGGGTGGCACTGAAGCTTTCTTT
CASYQGWGGTEAFF
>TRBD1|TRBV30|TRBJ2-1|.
TGTGCCTGGACCGAGACAGGGCGCAATGAGCAGTTCTTC
CAWTETGRNEQFF
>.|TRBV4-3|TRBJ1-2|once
TGCGCCAGCAGCCAAGATGGAGGTGATTCCGCCTATGGCTACACCTTC
CASSQDGGDSAYGYTF
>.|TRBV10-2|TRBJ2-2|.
TGCGCCAGCACTGGAGGGGACGGCACCGGGGAGCTGTTTTTT
CASTGGDGTGELFF
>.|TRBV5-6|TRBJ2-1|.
TGTGCCAGCAGCTTGGTTGGGGGGTACAATGAGCAGTTCTTC
CASSLVGGYNEQFF